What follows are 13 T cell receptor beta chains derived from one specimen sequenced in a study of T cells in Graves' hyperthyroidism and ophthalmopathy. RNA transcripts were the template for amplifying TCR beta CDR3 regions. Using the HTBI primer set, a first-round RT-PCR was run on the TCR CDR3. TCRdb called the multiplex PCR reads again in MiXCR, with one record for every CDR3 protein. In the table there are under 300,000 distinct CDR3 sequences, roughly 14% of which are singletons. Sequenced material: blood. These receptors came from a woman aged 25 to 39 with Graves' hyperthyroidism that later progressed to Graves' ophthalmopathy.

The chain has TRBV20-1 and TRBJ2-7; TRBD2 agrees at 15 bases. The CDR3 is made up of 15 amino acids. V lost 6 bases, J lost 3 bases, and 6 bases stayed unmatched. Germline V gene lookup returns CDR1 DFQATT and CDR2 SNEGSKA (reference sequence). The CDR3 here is CSAGTSGRSVYEQYF. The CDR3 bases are TGCAGTGCGGGGACTAGCGGGAGGTCGGTCTACGAGCAGTACTTC.

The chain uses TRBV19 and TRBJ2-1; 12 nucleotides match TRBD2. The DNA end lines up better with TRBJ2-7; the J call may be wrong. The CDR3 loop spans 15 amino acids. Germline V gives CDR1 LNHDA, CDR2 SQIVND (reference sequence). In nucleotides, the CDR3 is TGTGCCAGTAGTCCCCTAGCGGGAGGGCCTTATGAGCAGTACTTC. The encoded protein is CASSPLAGGPYEQYF.

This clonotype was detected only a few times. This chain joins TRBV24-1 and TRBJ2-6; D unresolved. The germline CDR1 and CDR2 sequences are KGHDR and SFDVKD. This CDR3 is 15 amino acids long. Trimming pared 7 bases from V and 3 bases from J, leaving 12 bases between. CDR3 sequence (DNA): TGTGCCACCAGGCCCCTTGGCCTTGGGGCCAACGTCCTGACTTTC. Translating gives CATRPLGLGANVLTF.

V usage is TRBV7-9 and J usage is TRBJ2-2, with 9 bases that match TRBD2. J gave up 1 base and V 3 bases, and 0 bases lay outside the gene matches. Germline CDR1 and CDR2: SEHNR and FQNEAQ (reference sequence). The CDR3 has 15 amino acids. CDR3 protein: CASSLRGGNTGELFF. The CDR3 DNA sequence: TGTGCCAGCAGCTTGCGGGGGGGGAACACCGGGGAGCTGTTTTTT.

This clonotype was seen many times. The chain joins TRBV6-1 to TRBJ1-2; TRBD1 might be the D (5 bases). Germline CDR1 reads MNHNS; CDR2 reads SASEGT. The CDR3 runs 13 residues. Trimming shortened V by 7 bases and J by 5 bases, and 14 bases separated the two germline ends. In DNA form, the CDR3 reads TGTGCCAGCACGCCGACAGTGTTTTATGGCTACACCTTC. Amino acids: CASTPTVFYGYTF.

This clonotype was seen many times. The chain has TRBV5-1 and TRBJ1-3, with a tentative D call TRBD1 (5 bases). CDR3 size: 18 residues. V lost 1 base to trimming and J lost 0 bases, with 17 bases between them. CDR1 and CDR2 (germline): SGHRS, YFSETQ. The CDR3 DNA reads TGCGCCAGCAGCTTGAAAGAGTGGGGCCCGAGCTCTGGAAACACCATATATTTT. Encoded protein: CASSLKEWGPSSGNTIYF.

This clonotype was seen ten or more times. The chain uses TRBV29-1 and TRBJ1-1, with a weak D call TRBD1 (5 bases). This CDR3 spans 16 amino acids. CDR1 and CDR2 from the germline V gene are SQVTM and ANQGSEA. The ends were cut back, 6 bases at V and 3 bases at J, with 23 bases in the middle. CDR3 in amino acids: CSVLGTPARLDTEAFF. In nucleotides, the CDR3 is TGCAGCGTCCTCGGGACTCCGGCCCGGTTGGACACTGAAGCTTTCTTT.

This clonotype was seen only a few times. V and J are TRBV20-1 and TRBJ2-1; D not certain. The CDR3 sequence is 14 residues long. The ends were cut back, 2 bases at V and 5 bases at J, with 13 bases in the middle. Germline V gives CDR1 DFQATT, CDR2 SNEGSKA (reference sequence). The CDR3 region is CSARSRYLDNEQFF. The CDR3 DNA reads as TGCAGTGCTAGATCACGATATCTCGACAATGAGCAGTTCTTC.

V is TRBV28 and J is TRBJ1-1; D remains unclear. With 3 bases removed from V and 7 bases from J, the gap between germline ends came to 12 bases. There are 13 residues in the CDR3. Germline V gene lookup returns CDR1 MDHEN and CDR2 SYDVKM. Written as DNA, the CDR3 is TGTGCCAGCAGTTTGGGGATAGGAGATGAAGCTTTCTTT. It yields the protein CASSLGIGDEAFF.

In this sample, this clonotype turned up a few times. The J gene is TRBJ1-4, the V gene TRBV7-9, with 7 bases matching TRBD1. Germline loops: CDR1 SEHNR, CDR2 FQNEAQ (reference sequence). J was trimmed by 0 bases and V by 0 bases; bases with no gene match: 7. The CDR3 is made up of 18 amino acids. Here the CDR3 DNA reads TGTGCCAGCAGCTTAGCGCCCGGGACAGATGCAACTAATGAAAAACTGTTTTTT. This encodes CASSLAPGTDATNEKLFF.

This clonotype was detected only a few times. This CDR3 reads CASSQARGESSYEQYF. In DNA, the CDR3 is TGTGCCAGCAGCCAGGCTAGGGGGGAAAGCTCCTACGAGCAGTACTTC. V gene TRBV28 combines with J gene TRBJ2-7, with D perhaps assigned TRBD1 or TRBD2 (6 bases each). Trimming removed 6 bases at V and 0 bases at J, with 18 bases between. This CDR3 region has 16 residues. Germline values: CDR1 MDHEN, CDR2 SYDVKM.

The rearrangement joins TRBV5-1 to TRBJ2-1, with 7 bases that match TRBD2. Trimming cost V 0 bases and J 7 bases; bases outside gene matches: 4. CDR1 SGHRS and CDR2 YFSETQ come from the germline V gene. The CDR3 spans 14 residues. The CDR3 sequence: CASSLEWGGNEQFF. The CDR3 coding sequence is TGCGCCAGCAGCTTGGAATGGGGGGGAAATGAGCAGTTCTTC.

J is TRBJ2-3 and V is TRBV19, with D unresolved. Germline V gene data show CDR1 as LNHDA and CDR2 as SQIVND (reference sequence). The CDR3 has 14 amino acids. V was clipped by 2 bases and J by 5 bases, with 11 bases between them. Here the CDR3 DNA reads TGTGCCAGTAGTATACCCCCAGGACGAGATACGCAGTATTTT. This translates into CASSIPPGRDTQYF.